The 30 T cell receptor beta chains reported below all come from one sample, sequenced in a study of graft-versus-host responses after intestinal transplantation. TCRdb's copy holds only in-frame clones and misses some; the assay was immunoSEQ multiplex PCR. The repertoire holds some 110,000 clones, 85% to 95% seen once, with 1.2% in the top ten. No antigens are known for them. The material sequenced was unstimulated CD8+ T cells sorted from spleen or lymph node cells, taken before transplant. Receptors were obtained from a human donor who was the organ donor for an intestinal transplant.

This chain joins TRBV2 and TRBJ2-7; possible D gene TRBD2, 6 bases. The V end lost 3 bases, the J end lost 0 bases, and 12 bases lay between the germline ends. Germline values: CDR1 SNHLY, CDR2 FYNNEI. The CDR3 is 15 amino acids. CDR3 sequence reads: CASSDWGERSYEQYF. The CDR3 bases are TGTGCCAGCAGTGATTGGGGGGAGCGCTCCTACGAGCAGTACTTC.

The rearrangement joins TRBV6-5 to TRBJ2-7; 9 positions match TRBD1. The ends lost 6 bases at V and 2 bases at J; junction bases unmatched: 5. CDR1 and CDR2 (germline): MNHEY, SVGAGI. The CDR3 has 14 residues. CDR3 DNA: TGTGCCAGCAGCTGGAGACAGGGGGCCTACGAGCAGTACTTC. Translated, it gives CASSWRQGAYEQYF.

On this clone itself: The same CDR3 arises from other DNA sequences in this sample as well. The chain uses TRBV27 and TRBJ2-7; tentatively, D is TRBD1 (5 bases). V was trimmed by 5 bases and J by 1 base, leaving 9 bases between them. There are 13 residues in the CDR3. Germline V gives CDR1 MNHEY, CDR2 SMNVEV (reference sequence). DNA of the CDR3: TGTGCCAGCAGTCTGCAGGGTTCCTACGAGCAGTACTTC. This sequence encodes CASSLQGSYEQYF.

The rearrangement links TRBV7-6 to TRBJ2-2, with 7 bases identical to TRBD1. The germline CDR1 and CDR2 sequences are SGHVS and FNYEAQ. Losses at the gene ends were 5 bases for V and 6 bases for J; bases not matched to a gene: 6. This CDR3 is built from 14 residues. For the CDR3, the DNA is TGTGCCAGCAGCACCTTACAGGGGTCCGGGGAGCTGTTTTTT. It codes for CASSTLQGSGELFF.

The chain recombines TRBV10-2 with TRBJ2-1; D uncertain. V dropped 5 bases and J dropped 4 bases, with 18 bases sitting between them. The germline CDR1 and CDR2 sequences are WSHSY and SAAADI. The CDR3 spans 16 residues. The CDR3 sequence is CASSSGLAPRYNEQFF. The CDR3 bases are TGCGCCAGCAGTTCCGGCCTTGCTCCTCGATACAATGAGCAGTTCTTC.

This chain links TRBV4-3 with TRBJ2-7; TRBD2 agrees at 7 bases. CDR3 length: 13 residues. V dropped 0 bases and J dropped 4; count of bases not matched to a gene: 0. CDR1 is LGHNA, CDR2 YSLEER, per germline. Written as DNA, the CDR3 is TGCGCCAGCAGCCAAGAGGGGGGGTACGAGCAGTACTTC. The encoded protein is CASSQEGGYEQYF.

V gene TRBV19 combines with J gene TRBJ1-2, with a possible D match to TRBD1 (6 bases). CDR3 length: 18 amino acids. The V end lost 6 bases, the J end lost 5 bases, and 28 bases lay between the germline ends. The V gene's germline CDR1 is LNHDA and CDR2 SQIVND (reference sequence). CDR3 in amino acids: CASRELTLWGHLFYGYTF. DNA for the CDR3: TGTGCCAGTAGAGAACTAACATTGTGGGGACACCTCTTTTATGGCTACACCTTC.

The V gene is TRBV7-2, the J gene TRBJ2-7; 8 positions match TRBD2. There are 18 residues in the CDR3. Germline V CDR1 and CDR2: SGHTA, FQGNSA. V lost 5 bases and J lost 0; bases outside the gene matches: 15. The CDR3 DNA sequence: TGTGCCAGCAGCCCCACGGCCGCCTTAGCGGGGCTCTCCTACGAGCAGTACTTC. The encoded protein is CASSPTAALAGLSYEQYF.

The chain employs TRBV4-2 and TRBJ1-2; D is ambiguous. CDR1 is LGHNA, CDR2 YNFKEQ, per germline. The CDR3 extends over 14 amino acids. Trimming removed 1 base from V and 4 bases from J, with 10 bases in between. The CDR3 here is CASSQAPGPYGYTF. CDR3 bases: TGTGCCAGCAGCCAAGCCCCGGGCCCCTATGGCTACACCTTC.

The CDR3 region is CASSPTSGISSYNEQFF. The DNA for the CDR3 is TGTGCCAGCAGCCCGACTAGCGGGATCTCCTCCTACAATGAGCAGTTCTTC. This chain connects TRBV4-2 to TRBJ2-1; 11 bases line up with TRBD2. CDR1 is LGHNA and CDR2 is YNFKEQ in the germline V gene. V trimming: 4 bases; J trimming: 0 bases; junction bases outside the gene matches: 5. This CDR3 is built from 17 residues.

This chain joins TRBV9 and TRBJ2-2, with 8 bases that match TRBD2. This CDR3 spans 15 amino acids. V lost 4 bases, J lost 6 bases, and 8 bases stayed unmatched. CDR1 and CDR2 (germline): SGDLS, YYNGEE. As DNA, the CDR3 is TGTGCCAGCAGCCCCCCGGGAGGGCCGGCCGGGGAGCTGTTTTTT. Residues: CASSPPGGPAGELFF.

The rearrangement uses TRBV19 and TRBJ1-1; maybe TRBD1 (5 bases). Germline V lookup: CDR1 LNHDA, CDR2 SQIVND (reference sequence). The CDR3 sequence is 13 residues long. V lost 6 bases to trimming and J lost 6 bases, with 14 bases between them. The CDR3 DNA is TGTGCCAGTAGCTCTCGGGGGTACGCTGAAGCTTTCTTT. Translation: CASSSRGYAEAFF.

On this clone itself: Other DNA sequences in the sample encode the same CDR3. J is TRBJ1-1 and V is TRBV6-5; 7 bases align to TRBD1. Germline trimming cut 6 bases from V and 1 base from J; bases unmatched to any gene: 5. The length of the CDR3 is 14 residues. Germline V CDR1 and CDR2: MNHEY, SVGAGI. The DNA for the CDR3 is TGTGCCAGCAGAGCCGGGACAGCGAACACTGAAGCTTTCTTT. This translates into CASRAGTANTEAFF.

The chain recombines TRBV4-1 with TRBJ2-7; D perhaps matches TRBD1 (6 bases). Trimming took 4 bases from V and 4 from J, leaving 14 bases between them. Per the germline V gene, CDR1 is MGHRA and CDR2 is YSYEKL. There are 14 residues in the CDR3. As DNA, the CDR3 is TGCGCCAGCAGCCTGACAGGATTATTTTACGAGCAGTACTTC. As protein: CASSLTGLFYEQYF.

V gene TRBV10-3 combines with J gene TRBJ1-1, with 8 bases lining up with TRBD1. The CDR3 covers 15 residues. J was trimmed by 4 bases and V by 7 bases; bases with no gene match: 11. In germline, CDR1 is ENHRY, CDR2 SYGVKD. This CDR3 is CAINPDRARATEAFF. The CDR3, as DNA: TGTGCCATCAACCCGGACAGGGCGCGGGCCACTGAAGCTTTCTTT.

The chain employs TRBV27 and TRBJ2-7; 8 bases match TRBD1. Germline CDR1 reads MNHEY; CDR2 reads SMNVEV (reference sequence). Germline trimming cut 5 bases from V and 3 bases from J; bases unmatched to any gene: 3. The CDR3 contains 13 residues. The CDR3 DNA follows: TGTGCCAGCAGTACCGGACAGGGCTACGAGCAGTACTTC. This translates into CASSTGQGYEQYF.

The V and J genes are TRBV28 and TRBJ1-5; no firm D call. This CDR3 is built from 11 residues. Between the trimmed V and J ends, which lost 6 bases and 10 bases, there was a span of 10 bases. Germline-derived CDR1 and CDR2 are MDHEN and SYDVKM. This CDR3 is CASSYSHPQHF. The CDR3 DNA follows: TGTGCCAGCAGCTACAGTCATCCCCAGCATTTT.

The CDR3 DNA reads as TGTGCCAGCAGTTTAATGACAGGGGACAATGAGCAGTTCTTC. This encodes CASSLMTGDNEQFF. The chain combines TRBV27 with TRBJ2-1, with 8 bases aligning to TRBD1. Unmatched junction bases numbered 2, after V lost 2 bases and J lost 5 bases. Germline values: CDR1 MNHEY, CDR2 SMNVEV (reference sequence). This CDR3 has 14 residues.

The chain recombines TRBV7-9 with TRBJ1-2; D is uncertain. Trimming shortened V by 3 bases and J by 4 bases, and 18 bases separated the two germline ends. Germline V gene data show CDR1 as SEHNR and CDR2 as FQNEAQ (reference sequence). The CDR3 covers 16 residues. The CDR3 DNA reads as TGTGCCAGCAGCTTCCCCCGCCGTCCTTATGTCTATGGCTACACCTTC. As protein: CASSFPRRPYVYGYTF.

The V call is TRBV19, the J call TRBJ2-7; D remains ambiguous. V dropped 0 bases and J dropped 4 bases, with 7 bases sitting between them. The CDR3 has 13 amino acids. Germline V gene lookup returns CDR1 LNHDA and CDR2 SQIVND (reference sequence). CDR3 residues: CASSIDVLYEQYF. CDR3 coding DNA: TGTGCCAGTAGTATAGACGTACTTTACGAGCAGTACTTC.

The gene calls are TRBV9 and TRBJ2-3, with 12 bases that match TRBD1. The germline V gene has CDR1 SGDLS and CDR2 YYNGEE. J gave up 4 bases and V 3 bases, and 12 bases lay outside the gene matches. The CDR3 loop spans 18 amino acids. CDR3 in amino acids: CASSEGQGAEGSPDTQYF. The CDR3 DNA reads as TGTGCCAGCAGCGAGGGACAGGGGGCGGAAGGTTCGCCAGATACGCAGTATTTT. The whole variable domain, remainder taken from reference TRBV9 and TRBJ2-3, is DSGVTQTPKHLITATGQRVTLRCSPRSGDLSVYWYQQSLDQGLQFLIQYYNGEERAKGNILERFSAQQFPDLHSELNLSSLELGDSALYFCASSEGQGAEGSPDTQYFGPGTRLTVL.

The chain employs TRBV11-2 and TRBJ2-7; TRBD1 is a possible D gene (6 bases). Germline CDR1 SGHAT, CDR2 FQNNGV. V was shortened by 2 bases and J by 3 bases, with 11 bases between the two germline ends. There are 14 residues in the CDR3. CDR3 in DNA: TGTGCCAGCAGCTTAACGGTACAGGGCTACGAGCAGTACTTC. Its protein is CASSLTVQGYEQYF.

This chain uses TRBV4-1 with TRBJ2-2; the D is unclear. This CDR3 spans 14 amino acids. Germline CDR1 is MGHRA and CDR2 is YSYEKL. V dropped 1 base and J dropped 4 bases, with 7 bases sitting between them. CDR3 DNA: TGCGCCAGCAGCCAAGTGGGCCGCACCGGGGAGCTGTTTTTT. Translation gives CASSQVGRTGELFF.

The rearrangement links TRBV19 to TRBJ1-2, with a tentative D call TRBD1 (5 bases). V was cut by 5 bases and J by 3 bases, with 16 bases left in between. The CDR3 consists of 15 residues. Germline-derived CDR1 and CDR2 are LNHDA and SQIVND (reference sequence). In DNA form, the CDR3 reads TGTGCCAGTAGTCCTAGCCCCGACAGTTACTATGGCTACACCTTC. Its translation is CASSPSPDSYYGYTF.

The chain links TRBV5-8 to TRBJ2-5; TRBD2 matches at 7 bases. The CDR3 consists of 14 residues. The ends lost 9 bases at V and 7 bases at J; junction bases unmatched: 15. CDR1 and CDR2 (germline): SGHTS, YDEGEE. The CDR3 DNA sequence: TGTGCCATCGGTTCGGGGGGACGTTTAGGGACCCAGTACTTC. It encodes CAIGSGGRLGTQYF.

The chain recombines TRBV5-1 with TRBJ2-1; D possibly matches TRBD1 or TRBD2 (5 bases each). V lost 0 bases to trimming and J lost 6 bases, with 10 bases between them. The CDR3 consists of 14 residues. The germline CDR1 and CDR2 sequences are SGHRS and YFSETQ. The CDR3 sequence: CASSLGDPGNEQFF. DNA for the CDR3: TGCGCCAGCAGCTTGGGGGACCCAGGCAATGAGCAGTTCTTC.

The J gene is TRBJ1-1, the V gene TRBV7-9; 8 nucleotides match TRBD1. The CDR3 totals 12 residues. V was clipped by 5 bases and J by 4 bases; unmatched bases: 0. From germline, CDR1 is SEHNR and CDR2 FQNEAQ (reference sequence). CDR3: CASSDRGTEAFF. Written as DNA, the CDR3 is TGTGCCAGCAGCGACAGGGGCACTGAAGCTTTCTTT.

The chain combines TRBV4-1 with TRBJ2-3; 10 bases are a match to TRBD2. The CDR3 extends over 17 amino acids. V was pared by 8 bases and J by 2 bases, with 13 bases of the junction left unmatched. The germline gives CDR1 MGHRA, CDR2 YSYEKL. The CDR3 nucleotides are TGCGCCAGCGCACCGAGGCTAGCGGGAGCCCACACAGATACGCAGTATTTT. This sequence encodes CASAPRLAGAHTDTQYF.

The chain carries TRBV4-2 and TRBJ2-1, with D uncertain. The V end lost 0 bases, the J end lost 0 bases, and 9 bases lay between the germline ends. Germline lookup yields CDR1 LGHNA and CDR2 YNFKEQ. CDR3 size: 16 residues. As DNA, the CDR3 is TGTGCCAGCAGCCAAGAGCAGCGATTCTCCTACAATGAGCAGTTCTTC. Its translation: CASSQEQRFSYNEQFF.

This clone came up once. The chain links TRBV7-2 to TRBJ2-3; TRBD2 matches at 8 bases. Germline V gene lookup returns CDR1 SGHTA and CDR2 FQGNSA. The J segment lost 5 bases and the V segment lost 5 bases, leaving 12 bases of the junction unmatched. The CDR3 extends over 16 amino acids. CDR3 in DNA: TGTGCCAGCAGCGTAGTTCCGGGAGGGCCTGGAGATACGCAGTATTTT. It is translated as CASSVVPGGPGDTQYF.